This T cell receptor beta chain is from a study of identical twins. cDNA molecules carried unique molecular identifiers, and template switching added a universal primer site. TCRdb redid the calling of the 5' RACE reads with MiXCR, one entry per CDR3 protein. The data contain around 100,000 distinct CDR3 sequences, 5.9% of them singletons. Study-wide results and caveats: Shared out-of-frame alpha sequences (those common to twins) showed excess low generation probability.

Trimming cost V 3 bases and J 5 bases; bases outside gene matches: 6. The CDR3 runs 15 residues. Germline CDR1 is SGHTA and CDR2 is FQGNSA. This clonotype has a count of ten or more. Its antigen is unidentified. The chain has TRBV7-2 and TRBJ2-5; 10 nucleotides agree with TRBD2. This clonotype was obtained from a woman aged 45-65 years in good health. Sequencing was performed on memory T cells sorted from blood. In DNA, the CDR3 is TGTGCCAGCAGCTTCAGCGGGAGGGCCGGGGAGACCCAGTACTTC. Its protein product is CASSFSGRAGETQYF. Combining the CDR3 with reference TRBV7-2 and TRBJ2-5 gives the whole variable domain GAGVSQSPSNKVTEKGKDVELRCDPISGHTALYWYRQSLGQGLEFLIYFQGNSAPDKSGLPSDRFSAERTGGSVSTLTIQRTQQEDSAVYLCASSFSGRAGETQYFGPGTRLLVL.